This T cell receptor (beta chain) was retrieved from a study of shared clonotypes between healthy human individuals. The repertoire was sequenced with immunoSEQ multiplex PCR; TCRdb's copy has only in-frame clones and lacks some. The table includes about 490,000 clones, roughly 80% detected once. V dropped 4 bases and J dropped 0; count of bases not matched to a gene: 4. The V gene's germline CDR1 is MRHNA and CDR2 SNTAGT. This CDR3 comprises 16 residues. The sequenced sample was PBMCs. The receptor was isolated from a woman aged 40 to 55 in good health. Some clones in this sample may be carry-over from other donors' samples. J is TRBJ2-1 and V is TRBV6-4; 9 nucleotides match TRBD2. The CDR3 coding sequence is TGTGCCAGCAGTGTTAGCGGGAGAGGCTCCTACAATGAGCAGTTCTTC. This translates into CASSVSGRGSYNEQFF.